These 14 T cell receptor beta chains were all obtained from the same sample, sequenced in a study of glioma-infiltrating T cells after dendritic cell vaccination. Time point denoted: after dendritic cell vaccination, including at tumor progression/relapse. The method was immunoSEQ multiplex PCR; TCRdb's version includes in-frame clones alone and lacks a portion of them. This table holds 80,000 to 95,000 clones, 85% found once. This specimen consisted of blood, obtained after dendritic cell vaccination. Source of these receptors: a human donor with glioblastoma.

The chain links TRBV18 to TRBJ2-7; 10 bases agree with TRBD1. The V gene's germline CDR1 is KGHSH and CDR2 LQKENI. The CDR3 has 15 amino acids. The V segment lost 5 bases and the J segment 5 bases; nucleotides outside the gene matches: 9. The CDR3 reads CASSVAGQGLDEQYF. For the CDR3, the DNA is TGTGCCAGCTCAGTCGCGGGACAGGGGCTTGACGAGCAGTACTTC.

V gene TRBV7-6 combines with J gene TRBJ1-1, with a weak D call TRBD1 (5 bases). Germline V gene data show CDR1 as SGHVS and CDR2 as FNYEAQ. Trimming cost V 0 bases and J 4 bases, with 9 bases left between them. The CDR3 covers 14 residues. The CDR3 nucleotides read TGTGCCAGCAGCTTAGCGGGGGAGGGCACTGAAGCTTTCTTT. Its translation is CASSLAGEGTEAFF.

The chain joins TRBV7-6 to TRBJ1-3; 10 bases map to TRBD1. Germline values: CDR1 SGHVS, CDR2 FNYEAQ. After removal of 5 bases from V and 0 bases from J, the junction contained 10 bases not matched to a gene. This CDR3 contains 18 residues. Here the CDR3 reads CASSLTGTGAYSGNTIYF. CDR3 nucleotides: TGTGCCAGCAGCCTAACCGGGACAGGGGCCTACTCTGGAAACACCATATATTTT.

The J gene is TRBJ2-7, the V gene TRBV30, with 8 positions matching TRBD1. V was pared by 0 bases and J by 3 bases, with 7 bases of the junction left unmatched. Germline CDR1 reads GTSNPN; CDR2 reads SVGIG (reference sequence). There are 15 residues in the CDR3. CDR3 residues: CAWSVEDRDRYEQYF. The CDR3, as DNA: TGTGCCTGGAGTGTAGAGGACAGGGACCGCTACGAGCAGTACTTC.

The chain combines TRBV27 with TRBJ2-7; D not resolved. The germline V gene has CDR1 MNHEY and CDR2 SMNVEV (reference sequence). The CDR3 contains 11 residues. Deletions cut 3 bases from V and 3 bases from J, with 3 bases between. The DNA for the CDR3 is TGTGCCAGCAGTTTCGGCTACGAGCAGTACTTC. Amino acid sequence: CASSFGYEQYF.

This clone was seen once. The chain couples TRBV15 to TRBJ2-3; no clear D gene. The CDR3 runs 14 residues. V was shortened by 0 bases and J by 1 base, with 5 bases between the two germline ends. Germline loops: CDR1 LNHNV, CDR2 YYDKDF (reference sequence). The CDR3 DNA reads as TGTGCCACCAGCAGAGATCTAGGCACAGATACGCAGTATTTT. Its protein is CATSRDLGTDTQYF.

The chain couples TRBV7-9 to TRBJ2-2; D possibly corresponds to TRBD1 (6 bases). Looked up from germline, CDR1 is SEHNR and CDR2 is FQNEAQ (reference sequence). V lost 8 bases and J lost 5, with 15 bases in between. This CDR3 is built from 14 residues. The CDR3, as DNA: TGTGCCAGCGCCTACAGGGTTCCTACCGGGGAGCTGTTTTTT. It yields the protein CASAYRVPTGELFF.

In this sample, this clone turned up once. The chain joins TRBV7-9 to TRBJ2-1, with 13 bases lining up with TRBD2. The germline V gene encodes CDR1 SEHNR and CDR2 FQNEAQ (reference sequence). The trim removed 4 bases at V and 7 bases at J, leaving 4 bases unmatched. The CDR3 spans 15 residues. CDR3: CASSWTSGRLNEQFF. The CDR3 nucleotides are TGTGCCAGCAGCTGGACTAGCGGGAGACTTAATGAGCAGTTCTTC.

This clone was seen once. J is TRBJ1-2 and V is TRBV6-5; D uncertain. V lost 0 bases and J lost 6, with 14 bases in between. CDR1 is MNHEY, CDR2 SVGAGI, per germline. This CDR3 has 15 amino acids. CDR3 sequence reads: CASSYSLGRLDGYTF. CDR3 sequence (DNA): TGTGCCAGCAGTTACTCGCTGGGCAGGCTGGATGGCTACACCTTC.

V and J are TRBV9 and TRBJ2-7; TRBD2 matches at 12 bases. CDR1 and CDR2 from the germline V gene are SGDLS and YYNGEE. J was trimmed by 0 bases and V by 4 bases; bases with no gene match: 8. The CDR3 totals 17 residues. CDR3 sequence: CASSSTSGGSPSYEQYF. The DNA of the CDR3 is TGTGCCAGCAGCTCCACTAGCGGGGGGAGTCCCTCCTACGAGCAGTACTTC.

The chain carries TRBV7-6 and TRBJ2-5, with TRBD2 as a possible D gene (6 bases). This CDR3 spans 14 amino acids. Germline loops: CDR1 SGHVS, CDR2 FNYEAQ. The V gene lost 1 base and the J gene lost 3 bases, with 9 bases spanning the gap. CDR3 nucleotides: TGTGCCAGCAGCTTAGTCGGGGGTAAAGAGACCCAGTACTTC. Protein: CASSLVGGKETQYF.

The chain has TRBV18 and TRBJ2-7; 9 bases are a match to TRBD1. This CDR3 is built from 15 residues. The V segment lost 5 bases and the J segment 6 bases; nucleotides outside the gene matches: 11. Germline values: CDR1 KGHSH, CDR2 LQKENI. In nucleotides, the CDR3 is TGTGCCAGCTCAAAAGAGCCCGGGACAGGGCTCGAGCAGTACTTC. Residues: CASSKEPGTGLEQYF. Based on the CDR3 plus reference TRBV18 and TRBJ2-7, the full variable domain is NAGVMQNPRHLVRRRGQEARLRCSPMKGHSHVYWYRQLPEEGLKFMVYLQKENIIDESGMPKERFSAEFPKEGPSILRIQQVVRGDSAAYFCASSKEPGTGLEQYFGPGTRLTVT.

To note about this clone: Other DNA sequences within the sample encode an identical CDR3. The chain is built from TRBV7-9 and TRBJ2-7, with 7 bases matching TRBD2. CDR3 size: 14 residues. CDR1 and CDR2 (germline): SEHNR, FQNEAQ (reference sequence). The V segment lost 1 base and the J segment 3 bases; nucleotides outside the gene matches: 3. CDR3 sequence reads: CASSLGGGSYEQYF. CDR3 nucleotide sequence: TGTGCCAGCAGCTTAGGGGGCGGGAGCTACGAGCAGTACTTC.

The chain has TRBV7-3 and TRBJ2-2; TRBD2 might be the D (7 bases). Trimming took off 1 base at V and 4 bases at J, with 10 bases between the two ends. The CDR3 covers 15 residues. Germline V CDR1 and CDR2: SGHTA, FQGTGA. The CDR3: CASSLKGGITGELFF. The CDR3 nucleotides are TGTGCCAGCAGCTTAAAGGGGGGGATCACCGGGGAGCTGTTTTTT. Full variable domain (remainder filled in from reference TRBV7-3 and TRBJ2-2): GAGVSQTPSNKVTEKGKYVELRCDPISGHTALYWYRQSLGQGPEFLIYFQGTGAADDSGLPNDRFFAVRPEGSVSTLKIQRTERGDSAVYLCASSLKGGITGELFFGEGSRLTVL.